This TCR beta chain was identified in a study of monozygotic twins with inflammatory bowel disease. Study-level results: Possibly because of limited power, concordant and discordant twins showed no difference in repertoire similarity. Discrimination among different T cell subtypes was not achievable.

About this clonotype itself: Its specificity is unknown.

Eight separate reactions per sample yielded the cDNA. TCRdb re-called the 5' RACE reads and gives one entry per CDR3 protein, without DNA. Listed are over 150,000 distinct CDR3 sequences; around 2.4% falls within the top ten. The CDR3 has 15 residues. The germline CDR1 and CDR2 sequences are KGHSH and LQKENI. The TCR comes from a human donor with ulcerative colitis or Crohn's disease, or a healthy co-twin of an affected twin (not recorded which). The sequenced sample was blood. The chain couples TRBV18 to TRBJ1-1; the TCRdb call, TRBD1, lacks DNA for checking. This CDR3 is CASSPPPQGQAEAFF.